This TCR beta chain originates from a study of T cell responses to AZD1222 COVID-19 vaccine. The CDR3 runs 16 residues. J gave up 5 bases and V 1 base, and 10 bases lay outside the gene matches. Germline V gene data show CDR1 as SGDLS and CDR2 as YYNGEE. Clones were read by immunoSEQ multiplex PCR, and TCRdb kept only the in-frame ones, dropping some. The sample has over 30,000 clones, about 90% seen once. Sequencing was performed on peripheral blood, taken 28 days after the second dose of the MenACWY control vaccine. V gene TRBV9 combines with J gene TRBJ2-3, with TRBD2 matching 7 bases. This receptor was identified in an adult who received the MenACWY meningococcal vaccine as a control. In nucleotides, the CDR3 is TGTGCCAGCAGCGTACCTGCGGGAGCAGTAGGAGATACGCAGTATTTT. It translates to CASSVPAGAVGDTQYF.